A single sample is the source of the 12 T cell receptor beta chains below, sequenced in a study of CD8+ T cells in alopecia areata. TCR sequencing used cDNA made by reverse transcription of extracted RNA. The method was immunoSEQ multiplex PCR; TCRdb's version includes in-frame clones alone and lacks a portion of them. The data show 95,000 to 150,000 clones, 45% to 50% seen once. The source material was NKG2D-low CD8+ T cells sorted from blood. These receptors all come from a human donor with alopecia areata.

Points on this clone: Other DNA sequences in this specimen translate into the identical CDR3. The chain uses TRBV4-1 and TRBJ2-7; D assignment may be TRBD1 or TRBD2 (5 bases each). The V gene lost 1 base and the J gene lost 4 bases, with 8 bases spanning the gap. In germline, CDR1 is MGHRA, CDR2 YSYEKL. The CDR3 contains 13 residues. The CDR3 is CASSQGGGYEQYF. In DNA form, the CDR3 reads TGCGCCAGCAGCCAAGGTGGGGGATACGAGCAGTACTTC.

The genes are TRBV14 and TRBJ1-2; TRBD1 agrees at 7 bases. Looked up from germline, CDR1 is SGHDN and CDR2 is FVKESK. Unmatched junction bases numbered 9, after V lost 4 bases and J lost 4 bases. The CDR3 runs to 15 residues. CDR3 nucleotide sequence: TGTGCCAGCAGCCCGGACTCGACAGGGATCTATGGCTACACCTTC. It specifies CASSPDSTGIYGYTF.

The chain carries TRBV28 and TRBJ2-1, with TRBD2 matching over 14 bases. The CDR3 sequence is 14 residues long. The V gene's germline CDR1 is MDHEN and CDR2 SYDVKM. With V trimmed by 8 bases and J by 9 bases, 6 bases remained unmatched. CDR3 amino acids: CASAGTSGSLEQFF. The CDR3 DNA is TGTGCCAGCGCCGGGACTAGCGGGAGCCTTGAGCAGTTCTTC.

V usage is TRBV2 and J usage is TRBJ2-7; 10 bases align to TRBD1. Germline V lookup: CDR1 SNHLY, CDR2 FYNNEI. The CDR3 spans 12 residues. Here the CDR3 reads CARQGADYEQYF. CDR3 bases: TGTGCTCGACAGGGGGCCGACTACGAGCAGTACTTC.

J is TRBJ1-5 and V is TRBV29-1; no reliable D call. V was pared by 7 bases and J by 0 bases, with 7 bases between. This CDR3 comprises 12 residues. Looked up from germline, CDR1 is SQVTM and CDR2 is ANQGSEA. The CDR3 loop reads CSAWDSNQPQHF. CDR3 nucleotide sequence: TGCAGCGCCTGGGATAGCAATCAGCCCCAGCATTTT.

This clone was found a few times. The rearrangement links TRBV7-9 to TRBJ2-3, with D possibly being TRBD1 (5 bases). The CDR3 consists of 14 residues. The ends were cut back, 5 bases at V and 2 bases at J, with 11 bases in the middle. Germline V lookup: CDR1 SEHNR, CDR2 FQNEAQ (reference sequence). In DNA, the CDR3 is TGTGCCAGCAGCCCCAGGGCTAACACAGATACGCAGTATTTT. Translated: CASSPRANTDTQYF.

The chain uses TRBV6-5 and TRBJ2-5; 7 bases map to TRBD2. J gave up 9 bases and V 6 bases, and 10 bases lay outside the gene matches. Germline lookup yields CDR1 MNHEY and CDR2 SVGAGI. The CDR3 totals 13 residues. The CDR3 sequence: CASRRGTSTAQYF. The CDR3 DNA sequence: TGTGCCAGCAGGCGGGGGACCTCCACGGCCCAGTACTTC.

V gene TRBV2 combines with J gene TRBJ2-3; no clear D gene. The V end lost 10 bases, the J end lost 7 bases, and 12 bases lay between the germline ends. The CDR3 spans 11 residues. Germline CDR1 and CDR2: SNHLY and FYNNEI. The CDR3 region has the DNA TGTGCCACGCTTACTCGAAATACGCAGTATTTT. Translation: CATLTRNTQYF.

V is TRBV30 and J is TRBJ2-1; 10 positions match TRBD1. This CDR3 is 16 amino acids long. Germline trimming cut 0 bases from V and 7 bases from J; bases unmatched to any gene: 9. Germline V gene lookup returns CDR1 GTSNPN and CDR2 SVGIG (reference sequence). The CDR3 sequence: CAWSVHRGQGWNEQFF. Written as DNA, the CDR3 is TGTGCCTGGAGTGTACATCGGGGACAGGGGTGGAATGAGCAGTTCTTC.

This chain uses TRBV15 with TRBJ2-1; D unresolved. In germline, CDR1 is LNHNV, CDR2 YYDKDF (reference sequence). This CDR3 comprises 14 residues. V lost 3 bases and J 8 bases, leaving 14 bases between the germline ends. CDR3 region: CATSRSSVEDEQFF. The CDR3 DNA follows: TGTGCCACCAGCAGGAGTTCGGTTGAGGATGAGCAGTTCTTC.

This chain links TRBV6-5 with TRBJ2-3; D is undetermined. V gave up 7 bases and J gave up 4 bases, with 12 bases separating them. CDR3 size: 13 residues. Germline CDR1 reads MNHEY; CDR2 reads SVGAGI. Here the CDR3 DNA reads TGTGCCAGCACCTCAGGTTGGGCAGATACGCAGTATTTT. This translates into CASTSGWADTQYF.

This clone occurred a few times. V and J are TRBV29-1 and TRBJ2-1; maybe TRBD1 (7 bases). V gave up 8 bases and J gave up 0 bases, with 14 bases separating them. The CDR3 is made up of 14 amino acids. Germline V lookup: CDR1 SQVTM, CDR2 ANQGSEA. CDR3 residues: CSSSGGSSYNEQFF. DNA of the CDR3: TGCAGCTCGTCAGGGGGGAGCTCCTACAATGAGCAGTTCTTC.